Shown below are 21 T cell receptor beta chains from a single sample sequenced in a study of STAT3 mutations in large granular lymphocyte leukemia. Regarding the study as a whole: Every T-LGLL patient had at least one immunodominant TCRbeta clonotype.

Their antigen targets remain unknown. Profiled with immunoSEQ multiplex PCR; TCRdb holds only in-frame clones, not every one. This sample has 20,000 to 30,000 clones, with approximately 94% found just once. What was sequenced was peripheral blood mononuclear cells. These receptors were taken from a man between 35 and 55 years old with T-cell large granular lymphocyte leukemia. Some clones in this sample may be carry-over from other donors' samples.

The chain carries TRBV19 and TRBJ2-1; no clear D gene. The germline V gene encodes CDR1 LNHDA and CDR2 SQIVND (reference sequence). This CDR3 spans 12 amino acids. The V and J ends lost 1 base and 7 bases respectively, with 5 bases between them. Here the CDR3 DNA reads TGTGCCAGTAGTATAGGCTGGAATGAGCAGTTCTTC. Its translation: CASSIGWNEQFF.

The gene calls are TRBV7-2 and TRBJ1-6; TRBD1 agrees at 9 bases. Losses at the gene ends were 5 bases for V and 12 bases for J; bases not matched to a gene: 11. There are 15 residues in the CDR3. Germline loops: CDR1 SGHTA, CDR2 FQGNSA. The CDR3 reads CASSNRDRVGKPLHF. Written as DNA, the CDR3 is TGTGCCAGCAGCAACCGGGACAGGGTTGGAAAACCCCTCCACTTT. The variable domain in full, with the rest retrieved from reference TRBV7-2 and TRBJ1-6, is GAGVSQSPSNKVTEKGKDVELRCDPISGHTALYWYRQSLGQGLEFLIYFQGNSAPDKSGLPSDRFSAERTGGSVSTLTIQRTQQEDSAVYLCASSNRDRVGKPLHFGNGTRLTVT.

The V and J genes are TRBV6-6 and TRBJ1-3, with D unresolved. Deletions cut 2 bases from V and 7 bases from J, with 18 bases between. CDR3 length: 16 amino acids. Germline values: CDR1 MNHNY, CDR2 SVGAGI (reference sequence). CDR3 in DNA: TGTGCCAGCAGTTACCTCGGGGATGGGTGGGAGAACACCATATATTTT. Translated: CASSYLGDGWENTIYF.

The rearrangement links TRBV7-6 to TRBJ1-3, with a tentative D call TRBD1 (5 bases). Looked up from germline, CDR1 is SGHVS and CDR2 is FNYEAQ. This CDR3 spans 18 amino acids. V was trimmed by 0 bases and J by 0 bases, leaving 15 bases between them. This CDR3 reads CASSLAGHGAISGNTIYF. The CDR3 DNA reads as TGTGCCAGCAGCTTAGCGGGGCACGGGGCAATCTCTGGAAACACCATATATTTT.

The chain employs TRBV5-4 and TRBJ1-1, with 7 bases aligning to TRBD1. Unmatched junction bases numbered 3, after V lost 0 bases and J lost 1 base. This CDR3 is built from 15 residues. The V gene's germline CDR1 is SGHNT and CDR2 YYREEE (reference sequence). The CDR3 spells CASSLAGQWNTEAFF. The CDR3 DNA reads as TGTGCCAGCAGCTTGGCGGGACAGTGGAACACTGAAGCTTTCTTT.

The chain is built from TRBV10-2 and TRBJ2-3, with D possibly being TRBD2 (6 bases). CDR3 size: 14 residues. V lost 3 bases and J lost 6, with 13 bases in between. CDR1 is WSHSY and CDR2 is SAAADI in the germline V gene. Written as DNA, the CDR3 is TGCGCCAGCAGTGAAGGTGTCCTAGCGGATACGCAGTATTTT. Protein: CASSEGVLADTQYF.

This clone was counted once. V and J are TRBV30 and TRBJ2-2; D remains unclear. This CDR3 is 12 amino acids long. Between the trimmed V and J ends, which lost 3 bases and 7 bases, there was a span of 9 bases. Per the germline V gene, CDR1 is GTSNPN and CDR2 is SVGIG (reference sequence). The CDR3 is CAWSRVGGELFF. The CDR3 nucleotides are TGTGCCTGGAGCCGAGTTGGCGGGGAGCTGTTTTTT. Variable domain in full (rest from reference TRBV30 and TRBJ2-2): SQTIHQWPATLVQPVGSPLSLECTVEGTSNPNLYWYRQAAGRGLQLLFYSVGIGQISSEVPQNLSASRPQDRQFILSSKKLLLSDSGFYLCAWSRVGGELFFGEGSRLTVL.

The V and J genes are TRBV29-1 and TRBJ1-2; D unresolved. Germline V lookup: CDR1 SQVTM, CDR2 ANQGSEA. Trimming stripped 0 bases from V and 8 bases from J, with 7 bases between. The CDR3 contains 11 residues. CDR3 coding DNA: TGCAGCGTTGAAGAAGGGAAAGGCTACACCTTC. Residues: CSVEEGKGYTF.

The V gene is TRBV6-5, the J gene TRBJ1-6; D remains unclear. The germline gives CDR1 MNHEY, CDR2 SVGAGI. The CDR3 length is 16 residues. With 4 bases removed from V and 0 bases from J, the gap between germline ends came to 10 bases. DNA of the CDR3: TGTGCCAGCAGTTTTTCCCTGAGCTCCTATAATTCACCCCTCCACTTT. As protein: CASSFSLSSYNSPLHF.

The rearrangement joins TRBV30 to TRBJ2-5; perhaps TRBD1 as D (5 bases). The CDR3 extends over 13 amino acids. Trimming took 0 bases from V and 0 from J, leaving 5 bases between them. Germline-derived CDR1 and CDR2 are GTSNPN and SVGIG (reference sequence). The CDR3 protein is CAWSVGHQETQYF. DNA for the CDR3: TGTGCCTGGAGTGTGGGGCACCAAGAGACCCAGTACTTC.

The CDR3 DNA sequence: TGTGCCAGCAGTTACTCCGCTAGCGGGGTCCGGAATGAGCAGTTCTTC. It yields the protein CASSYSASGVRNEQFF. V is TRBV6-6 and J is TRBJ2-1; 9 bases are shared with TRBD2. Trimming took 0 bases from V and 7 from J; bases not matched to a gene: 7. Germline V gives CDR1 MNHNY, CDR2 SVGAGI (reference sequence). The CDR3 is 16 amino acids.

This chain joins TRBV30 and TRBJ1-6; D unclear. Trimming shortened V by 5 bases and J by 10 bases, and 15 bases separated the two germline ends. CDR1 and CDR2 from the germline V gene are GTSNPN and SVGIG (reference sequence). CDR3 size: 13 residues. DNA for the CDR3: TGTGCCTGGGGTCAAGTCCCAGAGTCACCCCTCCACTTT. Its protein is CAWGQVPESPLHF.

The rearrangement links TRBV5-1 to TRBJ1-1; D not resolved. The V end lost 3 bases, the J end lost 0 bases, and 9 bases lay between the germline ends. The CDR3 has 14 residues. CDR1 and CDR2 (germline): SGHRS, YFSETQ. The DNA for the CDR3 is TGCGCCAGCAGCTCCTCGACCATGAACACTGAAGCTTTCTTT. Residues: CASSSSTMNTEAFF.

The sample holds one count of this clone. V gene TRBV9 combines with J gene TRBJ2-7; 7 bases map to TRBD1. Per germline, CDR1 SGDLS and CDR2 YYNGEE. The CDR3 contains 15 residues. The ends lost 2 bases at V and 1 base at J; junction bases unmatched: 6. The chain's CDR3 is CASSVSGTASYEQYF. The CDR3 bases are TGTGCCAGCAGCGTTAGTGGGACAGCGTCCTACGAGCAGTACTTC.

The rearrangement joins TRBV7-2 to TRBJ2-1; 8 nucleotides align to TRBD2. The CDR3 is made up of 15 amino acids. The junction had 9 bases not matched to a gene; V was cut back by 7 bases and J by 4 bases. Germline V lookup: CDR1 SGHTA, CDR2 FQGNSA. The chain's CDR3 is CASIKKTSGYNEQFF. As DNA, the CDR3 is TGTGCCAGCATCAAGAAAACTAGCGGATACAATGAGCAGTTCTTC.

The CDR3 sequence: CAWSGSPGRTGELFF. In DNA form, the CDR3 reads TGTGCCTGGAGTGGATCTCCCGGCCGCACCGGGGAGCTGTTTTTT. The rearrangement joins TRBV30 to TRBJ2-2; D is ambiguous. Per germline, CDR1 GTSNPN and CDR2 SVGIG (reference sequence). The CDR3 sequence is 15 residues long. V lost 1 base, J lost 4 bases, and 13 bases lay in between.

The chain combines TRBV7-9 with TRBJ2-7; D is ambiguous. Germline CDR1 SEHNR, CDR2 FQNEAQ (reference sequence). The CDR3 runs 11 residues. V gave up 5 bases and J gave up 7 bases, with 9 bases separating them. CDR3 DNA: TGTGCCAGCAGCCCCTTAGGGGAGCAGTACTTC. Translation gives CASSPLGEQYF.

This clone was recorded once. This chain connects TRBV29-1 to TRBJ1-1, with 12 bases aligning to TRBD1. The CDR3 covers 16 residues. Trimming cost V 1 base and J 5 bases; bases outside gene matches: 8. Per germline, CDR1 SQVTM and CDR2 ANQGSEA. CDR3 in DNA: TGCAGCGTTGAAGTTGGGGACAGGGGGCGGGAGACTGAAGCTTTCTTT. Its translation: CSVEVGDRGRETEAFF.

To note about this clone: Other DNA sequences from this sample encode an identical CDR3 as well. This chain joins TRBV5-4 and TRBJ1-1; D is unclear. The CDR3 is made up of 11 amino acids. CDR1 and CDR2 (germline): SGHNT, YYREEE (reference sequence). V shed 1 base and J shed 2 bases, with 0 bases lying between them. The chain's CDR3 is CASSLNTEAFF. DNA of the CDR3: TGTGCCAGCAGCTTGAACACTGAAGCTTTCTTT.

The chain joins TRBV29-1 to TRBJ2-7; weak D call: TRBD2 (6 bases). The ends were cut back, 4 bases at V and 7 bases at J, with 20 bases in the middle. The germline V gene encodes CDR1 SQVTM and CDR2 ANQGSEA. CDR3 length equals 14 residues. The CDR3 region has the DNA TGCAGCGTTGGGGTTGGGACTCCCACTGGGGAGCAGTACTTC. It yields the protein CSVGVGTPTGEQYF.

The V and J genes are TRBV5-1 and TRBJ1-1; the match to TRBD1 covers 8 bases. The CDR3 is 14 amino acids. J was trimmed by 2 bases and V by 5 bases; bases with no gene match: 5. Germline assignment: CDR1 SGHRS and CDR2 YFSETQ. CDR3 coding DNA: TGCGCCAGCAGAACCGGGACAGGCAACACTGAAGCTTTCTTT. This codes for CASRTGTGNTEAFF.